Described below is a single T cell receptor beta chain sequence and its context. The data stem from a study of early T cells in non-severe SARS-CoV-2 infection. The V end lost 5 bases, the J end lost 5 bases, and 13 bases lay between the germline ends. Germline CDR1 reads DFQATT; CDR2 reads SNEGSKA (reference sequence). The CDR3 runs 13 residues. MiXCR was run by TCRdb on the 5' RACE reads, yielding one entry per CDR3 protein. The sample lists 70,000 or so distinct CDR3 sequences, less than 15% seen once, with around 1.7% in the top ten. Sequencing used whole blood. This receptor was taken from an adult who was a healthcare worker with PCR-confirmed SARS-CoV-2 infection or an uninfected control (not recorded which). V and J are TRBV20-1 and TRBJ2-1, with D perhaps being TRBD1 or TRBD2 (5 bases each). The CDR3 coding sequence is TGCAGTGCTTTGGGGGTTAGCAACAATGAGCAGTTCTTC. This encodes CSALGVSNNEQFF.